The TCR beta chain described here comes from a study of vaccination effects on CD4 cells after COVID-19. TCRdb keeps only in-frame clones here, not all; method: immunoSEQ multiplex PCR. The sample records tens of thousands of clones, roughly 76% being singletons. In the ViraFEST assay, antigen-specific CD4+ clonotypes were identified by expansion after peptide-pool stimulation. On day 10 of culture, CD4+ T cells were separated out. Neither prior SARS-CoV-2 infection nor positive nucleocapsid antibodies were present in the vaccine recipients. V was pared by 3 bases and J by 5 bases, with 10 bases between. There are 14 residues in the CDR3. Germline V gene data show CDR1 as LGHDT and CDR2 as YNNKEL (reference sequence). Points on this clone: Its target is unknown.

The TCR originated in a human donor who received a COVID-19 vaccine. The chain recombines TRBV3-1 (or the pseudogene TRBV3-2) with TRBJ2-2; TRBD1 might be the D (6 bases). This specimen consisted of CD4+ T cells from PBMCs cultured with HCoV-OC43 spike peptides, obtained before COVID-19 vaccination. Regarding subset: HCoV-OC43 spike overlapping peptide pool stimulation. The CDR3, as DNA: TGTGCCAGCAGCCAGGTACAGGGAACCGGGGAGCTGTTTTTT. Its protein is CASSQVQGTGELFF.